Listed here are 21 T cell receptor beta chains from one sample, sequenced in a study of regulatory T cells in long-lasting Graves disease. In building TCR beta libraries, iRepertoire HTBI primers were used together with Arm-PCR of CDR3 regions. TCRdb analysed the multiplex PCR reads with MiXCR anew, one entry per CDR3 protein. Among around 400,000 distinct CDR3 sequences listed, about 20% were seen once. Sample time point: persistent/refractory GD, antithyroid drugs over 5 years with positive TRAb. The TCR library was prepared using RNA isolated from PBMCs. The source was peripheral blood mononuclear cells (PBMCs), collected when the disease was refractory, from a patient treated with antithyroid drugs. These receptor sequences come from a female donor with Graves disease.

V is TRBV19 and J is TRBJ1-1; a possible D gene is TRBD1 (6 bases). The CDR3 contains 16 residues. Trimming stripped 6 bases from V and 0 bases from J, with 17 bases between. CDR1 and CDR2 from the germline V gene are LNHDA and SQIVND (reference sequence). CDR3 DNA sequence: TGTGCCAGTAGCTTGCCCCGACAGGAGATGAACACTGAAGCTTTCTTT. Translating it yields CASSLPRQEMNTEAFF.

This clonotype was detected a few times. V usage is TRBV7-9 and J usage is TRBJ1-1; unclear D gene. With 3 bases removed from V and 5 bases from J, the gap between germline ends came to 13 bases. CDR1 and CDR2 (germline): SEHNR, FQNEAQ (reference sequence). This CDR3 region has 14 residues. CDR3 coding DNA: TGTGCCAGCAGCTTGGGTATATACTGGACTGAAGCTTTCTTT. This translates into CASSLGIYWTEAFF.

In its sample, this clonotype was seen many times. The J gene is TRBJ1-1, the V gene TRBV12-5; 7 bases line up with TRBD1. Trimming at V came to 0 bases and at J to 4 bases, leaving 11 bases not matched to a gene. This CDR3 has 17 amino acids. CDR1 and CDR2 from the germline V gene are LGHNT and FRNRAP. The CDR3 loop is CASGLVVAPGGGTEAFF. CDR3 in DNA: TGTGCTAGTGGTTTGGTAGTAGCTCCAGGGGGAGGCACTGAAGCTTTCTTT.

The sample holds one count of this clonotype. This rearrangement joins TRBV7-8 to TRBJ2-2; TRBD1 agrees at 7 bases. Per germline, CDR1 SGHVS and CDR2 FQNEAQ. The CDR3 runs 15 residues. Trimming removed 9 bases from V and 6 bases from J; junction bases left unmatched: 13. The CDR3 DNA reads as TGTGCCAGTGCCCGGGACAGCGGCAACTCCGGGGAGCTGTTTTTT. Its translation is CASARDSGNSGELFF. The variable domain in full, completed from reference TRBV7-8 and TRBJ2-2, reads GAGVSQSPRYKVAKRGQDVALRCDPISGHVSLFWYQQALGQGPEFLTYFQNEAQLDKSGLPSDRFFAERPEGSVSTLKIQRTQQEDSAVYLCASARDSGNSGELFFGEGSRLTVL.

This rearrangement joins TRBV7-9 to TRBJ2-7, with a weak D call TRBD1 (6 bases). The germline V gene encodes CDR1 SEHNR and CDR2 FQNEAQ (reference sequence). The CDR3 covers 16 residues. Trimming removed 1 base at V and 7 bases at J, with 20 bases between. The CDR3 nucleotides read TGTGCCAGCAGCTTAGAGGCGCAGGGGATCTATGGTGAGCAGTACTTC. Translation gives CASSLEAQGIYGEQYF.

This clonotype was detected only a few times. V and J are TRBV19 and TRBJ2-4, with TRBD2 identical over 11 bases. CDR3 length: 19 residues. The germline gives CDR1 LNHDA, CDR2 SQIVND (reference sequence). The junction had 12 bases not matched to a gene; V was cut back by 5 bases and J by 0 bases. CDR3 sequence (DNA): TGTGCCAGTAGTGGAACGCTAGCGGGAGGACTATTAGCCAAAAACATTCAGTACTTC. It encodes CASSGTLAGGLLAKNIQYF. Full variable domain (rest looked up from reference TRBV19 and TRBJ2-4): DGGITQSPKYLFRKEGQNVTLSCEQNLNHDAMYWYRQDPGQGLRLIYYSQIVNDFQKGDIAEGYSVSREKKESFPLTVTSAQKNPTAFYLCASSGTLAGGLLAKNIQYFGAGTRLSVL.

This chain connects TRBV29-1 to TRBJ1-2, with D possibly being TRBD1 (6 bases). V lost 6 bases, J lost 3 bases, and 14 bases lay in between. Germline V CDR1 and CDR2: SQVTM, ANQGSEA. The CDR3 extends over 13 amino acids. The DNA for the CDR3 is TGCAGCGTCGGACGGGGGCGTGACTATGGCTACACCTTC. This translates into CSVGRGRDYGYTF. The variable domain in full, completed from reference TRBV29-1 and TRBJ1-2, reads SAVISQKPSRDICQRGTSLTIQCQVDSQVTMMFWYRQQPGQSLTLIATANQGSEATYESGFVIDKFPISRPNLTFSTLTVSNMSPEDSSIYLCSVGRGRDYGYTFGSGTRLTVV.

This clonotype was seen only a few times. This rearrangement joins TRBV7-7 to TRBJ2-2, with a possible D match to TRBD2 (5 bases). The CDR3 has 19 amino acids. The V end was cut by 5 bases, the J end by 6 bases, with 28 bases between. Germline values: CDR1 SSHAT, CDR2 FNYEAQ (reference sequence). In DNA, the CDR3 is TGTGCCAGCAGCCTGATAAGCCCTTTGGCGGGCGGACTTCCCGGGGAGCTGTTTTTT. Its protein product is CASSLISPLAGGLPGELFF.

The chain is built from TRBV14 and TRBJ1-1; 7 bases match TRBD1. The CDR3 sequence is 15 residues long. Germline CDR1 is SGHDN and CDR2 is FVKESK. Trimming removed 3 bases from V and 5 bases from J; junction bases left unmatched: 9. CDR3 sequence: CASSQQGQRNTEAFF. The CDR3 DNA sequence: TGTGCCAGCAGCCAGCAGGGACAGCGGAATACTGAAGCTTTCTTT.

In its sample, this clonotype was seen a few times. V is TRBV29-1 and J is TRBJ2-2; TRBD1 aligns across 8 bases. Looked up from germline, CDR1 is SQVTM and CDR2 is ANQGSEA. CDR3 length: 14 amino acids. Unmatched junction bases numbered 1, after V lost 1 base and J lost 3 bases. The CDR3 DNA sequence: TGCAGCGTTGAAGGGACAGGGTACACCGGGGAGCTGTTTTTT. Its protein is CSVEGTGYTGELFF.

This rearrangement joins TRBV20-1 to TRBJ2-1, with D possibly being TRBD1 or TRBD2 (6 bases each). This CDR3 has 15 residues. The V and J ends lost 0 bases and 7 bases respectively, with 16 bases between them. CDR1 is DFQATT and CDR2 is SNEGSKA in the germline V gene (reference sequence). This chain's CDR3 is CSARDQRGERNEQFF. CDR3 sequence (DNA): TGCAGTGCTAGAGACCAAAGGGGGGAGAGGAATGAGCAGTTCTTC.

This clonotype was counted only a few times. The junction does not match germline at one end; this may be a read error. The rearrangement links TRBV12-3 or TRBV12-4 to TRBJ2-6; TRBD1 is a possible D gene (6 bases). There are 16 residues in the CDR3. The CDR3, as DNA: TGTGCCAGCAGTTCAGGACAGTTCTCTGGGGCCGACGTCCTGACTTTC. Protein product: CASSSGQFSGADVLTF.

In this sample, this clonotype turned up a few times. The rearrangement joins TRBV29-1 to TRBJ2-7, with 7 positions matching TRBD1. The CDR3 runs 13 residues. Germline CDR1 SQVTM, CDR2 ANQGSEA. Unmatched junction bases numbered 9, after V lost 1 base and J lost 9 bases. In nucleotides, the CDR3 is TGCAGCGTTGAAGGAAAAGGGGGCAAAGTGCAGTACTTC. Amino acid sequence: CSVEGKGGKVQYF.

This clonotype was counted between two and nine times. The chain employs TRBV6-5 and TRBJ1-5, with 9 nucleotides matching TRBD1. J was trimmed by 6 bases and V by 0 bases; bases with no gene match: 9. Germline CDR1 is MNHEY and CDR2 is SVGAGI. The CDR3 has 17 amino acids. CDR3 protein: CASSYSAGQGLTQPQHF. DNA for the CDR3: TGTGCCAGCAGTTACTCGGCGGGACAGGGTTTAACTCAGCCCCAGCATTTT.

The chain links TRBV19 to TRBJ2-5; 8 nucleotides agree with TRBD2. Trimming at V came to 7 bases and at J to 1 base, leaving 11 bases not matched to a gene. This CDR3 is built from 16 residues. Germline values: CDR1 LNHDA, CDR2 SQIVND (reference sequence). Here the CDR3 DNA reads TGTGCCAGTACCCCTGGGGTAGCGGGATTCCAAGAGACCCAGTACTTC. It yields the protein CASTPGVAGFQETQYF.

The genes are TRBV5-1 and TRBJ2-2; weak D call: TRBD2 (5 bases). The CDR3 is 16 residues long. V was cut by 0 bases and J by 1 base, with 10 bases left in between. Per the germline V gene, CDR1 is SGHRS and CDR2 is YFSETQ. The CDR3 is CASSLVVSGNTGELFF. The CDR3 coding sequence is TGCGCCAGCAGCTTGGTAGTCAGCGGGAACACCGGGGAGCTGTTTTTT.

The sample holds a few counts of this clonotype. J is TRBJ1-2 and V is TRBV20-1; D remains unclear. Trimming removed 3 bases at V and 5 bases at J, with 19 bases between. Germline V CDR1 and CDR2: DFQATT, SNEGSKA (reference sequence). The CDR3 sequence is 15 residues long. As DNA, the CDR3 is TGCAGTGCTAGTTTCCCGGCACGCTCGGGATATGGCTACACCTTC. Its protein is CSASFPARSGYGYTF.

This clonotype was detected ten times or more. The chain recombines TRBV7-2 with TRBJ2-5; D tentatively fits TRBD1 or TRBD2 (5 bases each). Trimming shortened V by 5 bases and J by 4 bases, and 14 bases separated the two germline ends. The germline V gene has CDR1 SGHTA and CDR2 FQGNSA. The CDR3 has 14 residues. The CDR3, as DNA: TGTGCCAGCAGCCCCCATCAGGGACGAGAGACCCAGTACTTC. It specifies CASSPHQGRETQYF. Complete variable domain (other parts from reference TRBV7-2 and TRBJ2-5): GAGVSQSPSNKVTEKGKDVELRCDPISGHTALYWYRQSLGQGLEFLIYFQGNSAPDKSGLPSDRFSAERTGGSVSTLTIQRTQQEDSAVYLCASSPHQGRETQYFGPGTRLLVL.

The V gene is TRBV5-1, the J gene TRBJ2-1; TRBD2 matches at 12 bases. Trimming removed 5 bases from V and 7 bases from J; junction bases left unmatched: 7. CDR3 size: 15 residues. Germline loops: CDR1 SGHRS, CDR2 YFSETQ. CDR3 bases: TGCGCCAGCAGACGGACTAGCGGGGCGGGGAATGAGCAGTTCTTC. Translating gives CASRRTSGAGNEQFF.

This clonotype has a handful of counts. The V gene is TRBV5-1, the J gene TRBJ2-1; a possible D gene is TRBD2 (6 bases). Per the germline V gene, CDR1 is SGHRS and CDR2 is YFSETQ. The CDR3 spans 15 residues. V shed 8 bases and J shed 1 base, with 16 bases lying between them. The CDR3 DNA reads as TGCGCCAGTCGTCTAGCCGGAGGGTCCTACAATGAGCAGTTCTTC. This codes for CASRLAGGSYNEQFF. The variable domain in full, with the rest retrieved from reference TRBV5-1 and TRBJ2-1, is KAGVTQTPRYLIKTRGQQVTLSCSPISGHRSVSWYQQTPGQGLQFLFEYFSETQRNKGNFPGRFSGRQFSNSRSEMNVSTLELGDSALYLCASRLAGGSYNEQFFGPGTRLTVL.

This clonotype has just one count. This chain uses TRBV12-3 or TRBV12-4 with TRBJ2-5, with 7 nucleotides matching TRBD2. Trimming cost V 6 bases and J 4 bases; bases outside gene matches: 11. This CDR3 spans 15 amino acids. For the CDR3, the DNA is TGTGCCAGCAGCCAGACACTAGCGCTAGGAGAGACCCAGTACTTC. Its translation: CASSQTLALGETQYF.